This paragraph covers one T cell receptor (beta chain) sequence. This clone was counted once. This clone's antigen is unknown. Base quality data are lacking; no much larger clone is found one base away. The time point label here, explained by the study, means: cycle 1 day 1 (C1D1), immediately before nivolumab initiation. All trial patients had relapsed after autologous stem cell transplantation, with cohorts A, B and C differing in prior brentuximab vedotin exposure. Using a Miltenyi CD4+ T cell isolation kit, CD4+ T cells were purified from thawed PBMCs through magnetic negative selection. The trial cohort included 50 or so patients with relapsed/refractory classical Hodgkin lymphoma, and each patient had a best overall response of complete response, partial response or progressive disease. Trial patients were treated with single-agent nivolumab in the multi-cohort phase II CheckMate 205 trial. An independent review committee assessed best overall response using the 2007 International Working Group response criteria. Trial PBMCs were obtained immediately prior to nivolumab initiation (C1D1) and on therapy at cycle 2 day 1 and cycle 4 day 1. Peripheral blood was collected in 8 mL Vacutainer Cell Preparation Tubes, from which PBMCs were isolated by centrifugation and then cryopreserved. Purified CD4+ and CD8+ fractions were prepared only for cases where an additional PBMC sample was available. Magnetically labelled cells were removed on LS columns in a quadroMACS separator, and the flow-through was retained as the purified fraction.

The CDR3 goes from the cysteine to the phenylalanine over 15 residues. The retained sequence is limited to the CDR3, 45 bases, with the frame set at the first base. The germline V gene (reference sequence) supplies CDR1 MNHNY and CDR2 SVGAGI. The germline V end is reduced by 5 bases and the J end by 4 bases; junction bases left unmatched: 6. The Qiagen DNeasy kit was used to extract genomic DNA both from unsorted PBMCs and from the negatively selected CD4+ and CD8+ fractions. TCR beta CDR3 regions were amplified by immunoSEQ multiplex PCR using primers annealing to V and J segments. Amplification bias was minimized using a synthetic immune receptor repertoire, and residual bias was removed computationally after sequencing. The original pipeline was this. Custom Python scripts were used to quantify repertoire diversity as the Shannon entropy index. Unsorted, CD4+ and CD8+ repertoires were examined separately, except in combined analyses, for which CD4+ and CD8+ sequences were merged in silico. Clonal expansion was defined as at least a 2-fold frequency increase after treatment relative to C1D1, with a pseudocount of 0.5 for undetected baseline clones. Singleton clones were defined as clones with 0 or 1 copy at C1D1, and non-singleton clones were defined as clones with 2 or more copies. Clones expanded in unsorted samples were annotated as CD4+, CD8+ or unknown by matching protein sequences in sorted samples from the same patient. Wilcoxon tests were applied to paired samples to test diversity changes from C1D1 to C4D1. As stored in TCRdb, this immuneACCESS dataset retains in-frame rearrangements with V and J assigned. A fraction of the clones does not appear; measured against another copy, unresolved V genes explain less than half of the discrepancy, and the remainder lacks a known reason. Clone size and V and J calls were adopted from that table, with D and trimming inferred from the DNA. The sample table holds about 35,000 clones, of which about nine tenths were seen once. In total, the top ten clones hold roughly 0.2% of the sample.

The data originate from a study of PD-1 blockade in classical Hodgkin lymphoma (dated by TCRdb to about 2020). Some background on the complete study: Nivolumab dosing was 3 mg/kg intravenously every 2 weeks, continuing until either disease progression or unacceptable toxicity. A peripheral blood immune signature of response to PD-1 blockade in classical Hodgkin lymphoma was defined using TCR beta sequencing and CyTOF. What the study reported, not specific to this receptor: CD4+ but not CD8+ TCR diversity rose significantly by C4D1 (p=0.0027 vs p=0.16), most apparent in complete responders (p=0.02). Baseline TCR diversity was reported to be lower in newly diagnosed patients than in healthy donors and to be lower still in relapsed/refractory patients. Among trial patients, those achieving complete response had baseline diversity similar to that of newly diagnosed patients, while diversity was significantly lower in partial responders and progressors. Only a single clinical trial cohort was studied, and what caused the repertoire differences, possibly disease activity or prior therapy, remained undefined. Diversity was lower in patients who began nivolumab less than 1 year after ASCT, so these patients were left out of later analyses to avoid confounding by immune reconstitution.

The sequences come from CD4+ T cells from blood, collected at baseline. The chain uses TRBV6-6 and TRBJ2-5, with 11 bases matching TRBD2. The sequence was obtained from a human donor with classical Hodgkin lymphoma. The CDR3 region: CASSPLAGGGETQYF. The bases read TGTGCCAGCAGTCCCCTAGCGGGAGGAGGAGAGACCCAGTACTTC.